These 13 T cell receptor beta chains came from one sample sequenced in a study of shared clonotypes between healthy human individuals (dated by TCRdb to 2020 to 2022). The library was made by the immunoSEQ multiplex PCR assay. TCRdb stores this immuneACCESS table with in-frame sequences only. Part of the clones is absent; in the studies checked, under half of the shortfall reflects unresolved V genes, and no reason is known for the rest. This sample holds about 2 million clones; 90% to 95% were observed only once. Around 0.13% of the sample comes from the top ten. Sequencing used naive CD4+ T cells sorted from blood. Sample cell subset or site, as interpreted from the label and publication: CD45RA+ positively selected. The receptors originated from a young man in good health.

The table lists this clone with a count of one. The J gene is TRBJ2-7, the V gene TRBV5-1, with 7 bases that match TRBD1. The germline V gene has CDR1 SGHRS and CDR2 YFSETQ. The CDR3 loop spans 17 amino acids. Trimming at V came to 2 bases and at J to 7 bases, leaving 18 bases not matched to a gene. This CDR3 is CASSFLSLRQGSGEQYF. As DNA, the CDR3 is TGCGCCAGCAGCTTCCTTTCTCTGAGACAGGGTTCGGGGGAGCAGTACTTC.

This chain connects TRBV7-2 to TRBJ2-5; weak D call: TRBD2 (5 bases). Germline values: CDR1 SGHTA, CDR2 FQGNSA. V gave up 5 bases and J gave up 1 base, with 17 bases separating them. There are 16 residues in the CDR3. DNA of the CDR3: TGTGCCAGCAGCCGACCTGGGAGCGGCCTCCAAGAGACCCAGTACTTC. Residues: CASSRPGSGLQETQYF.

This clone has a single count. The chain carries TRBV27 and TRBJ2-2; 13 bases are shared with TRBD2. The germline V gene has CDR1 MNHEY and CDR2 SMNVEV (reference sequence). The CDR3 consists of 16 residues. V was clipped by 7 bases and J by 5 bases; unmatched bases: 7. The CDR3 sequence is CASTPGLAGVTGELFF. The CDR3 DNA is TGTGCCAGCACCCCCGGACTAGCGGGGGTTACCGGGGAGCTGTTTTTT.

CDR3 amino acids: CASSYAGVNEKLFF. CDR3 nucleotides: TGTGCCAGCAGTTACGCGGGAGTCAATGAAAAACTGTTTTTT. V gene TRBV6-5 combines with J gene TRBJ1-4, with D unresolved. The CDR3 consists of 14 residues. Looked up from germline, CDR1 is MNHEY and CDR2 is SVGAGI. V dropped 2 bases and J dropped 5 bases, with 9 bases sitting between them.

This chain connects TRBV5-5 to TRBJ2-7, with 9 bases identical to TRBD2. J gave up 6 bases and V 9 bases, and 13 bases lay outside the gene matches. CDR3 length: 14 amino acids. The V gene's germline CDR1 is SGHKS and CDR2 YYEKEE (reference sequence). Written as DNA, the CDR3 is TGTGCCACCACACGCGGGGGGGCAGATCTCGAGCAGTACTTC. Residues: CATTRGGADLEQYF.

This clone was picked up one time. The chain links TRBV5-4 to TRBJ2-5; possible D gene TRBD1, 5 bases. The V gene lost 2 bases and the J gene lost 2 bases, with 13 bases spanning the gap. The CDR3 extends over 15 amino acids. CDR1 is SGHNT and CDR2 is YYREEE in the germline V gene (reference sequence). CDR3 amino acids: CASSLSSRQQETQYF. Written as DNA, the CDR3 is TGTGCCAGCAGCTTAAGTTCCCGACAGCAAGAGACCCAGTACTTC.

DNA for the CDR3: TGTGCCAGCAGCTTAGCGGAATCCTCCTACAATGAGCAGTTCTTC. Its translation is CASSLAESSYNEQFF. The chain is built from TRBV7-6 and TRBJ2-1; D is ambiguous. The CDR3 contains 15 residues. Per the germline V gene, CDR1 is SGHVS and CDR2 is FNYEAQ. Trimming left V 0 bases short and J 0 bases short, with 6 bases between.

The chain has TRBV10-3 and TRBJ2-3; D remains ambiguous. The germline V gene encodes CDR1 ENHRY and CDR2 SYGVKD. Trimming pared 0 bases from V and 3 bases from J, leaving 7 bases between. The CDR3 totals 14 residues. This CDR3 reads CAISESDLTDTQYF. DNA of the CDR3: TGTGCCATCAGTGAGTCCGACCTGACAGATACGCAGTATTTT.

The J gene is TRBJ2-1, the V gene TRBV28; possible D gene TRBD2, 6 bases. Germline V gene data show CDR1 as MDHEN and CDR2 as SYDVKM. Trimming stripped 8 bases from V and 0 bases from J, with 17 bases between. This CDR3 contains 16 residues. This CDR3 is CASYSAGHSSYNEQFF. CDR3 bases: TGTGCCAGCTACTCGGCGGGGCATAGCTCCTACAATGAGCAGTTCTTC.

The rearrangement joins TRBV7-2 to TRBJ2-7; D remains unclear. Per the germline V gene, CDR1 is SGHTA and CDR2 is FQGNSA. With 3 bases removed from V and 6 bases from J, the gap between germline ends came to 12 bases. There are 13 residues in the CDR3. CDR3 in amino acids: CASSLFETGEQYF. CDR3 bases: TGTGCCAGCAGCTTGTTCGAGACCGGCGAGCAGTACTTC.

This chain joins TRBV11-2 and TRBJ1-2; a weak D match, TRBD1 (6 bases). Germline V gene data show CDR1 as SGHAT and CDR2 as FQNNGV. The V end was cut by 5 bases, the J end by 1 base, with 17 bases between. CDR3 length equals 16 residues. CDR3 sequence: CASSLGQPTLNYGYTF. CDR3 DNA sequence: TGTGCCAGCAGCCTCGGACAGCCTACGCTTAACTATGGCTACACCTTC.

This clone came up once. The CDR3 sequence: CASSRADRDSYLELFF. The CDR3 DNA reads TGCGCCAGCAGTCGGGCGGACCGGGACAGCTACTTAGAACTGTTTTTT. This sequence joins TRBV23-1 and TRBJ1-4; 7 bases match TRBD1. TRBV23-1 counts as an open reading frame of uncertain function. V gave up 4 bases and J gave up 12 bases; unmatched junction bases: 17. The CDR3 totals 16 residues.

The rearrangement uses TRBV30 and TRBJ1-5, with 9 bases fitting TRBD1. The junction had 7 bases not matched to a gene; V was cut back by 2 bases and J by 5 bases. This CDR3 spans 15 amino acids. Germline V CDR1 and CDR2: GTSNPN, SVGIG (reference sequence). The CDR3 DNA is TGTGCCTGGAGTCAACCGGGACAGGGCTATCAGCCCCAGCATTTT. Its translation is CAWSQPGQGYQPQHF.